One and the same sample provided the 18 T cell receptor beta chains below, sequenced in a study of shared clonotypes between healthy human individuals. TCRdb's table, derived via immunoSEQ multiplex PCR, lists solely in-frame clones and lacks some. Among some 500,000 clones listed, approximately 80% were seen once. The sequenced sample consisted of PBMCs. These receptors all come from a middle-aged woman in good health. Some clones in this sample may be carry-over from other donors' samples.

This clone has a handful of counts. V is TRBV10-3 and J is TRBJ1-2; TRBD1 might be the D (6 bases). Germline CDR1 and CDR2: ENHRY and SYGVKD. V was pared by 4 bases and J by 2 bases, with 8 bases between. The CDR3 totals 13 residues. In nucleotides, the CDR3 is TGTGCCATCAGTGGGACAGTCAACTATGGCTACACCTTC. It is translated as CAISGTVNYGYTF.

Details on this clone: This sequence may be a read error, since a much larger clone differs from it by one base. Other nucleotide sequences from this sample produce the same CDR3. The chain employs TRBV18 and TRBJ2-2; no reliable D call. CDR3 length equals 15 residues. Germline V gene sequence: CDR1 KGHSH, CDR2 LQKENI. V was cut by 1 base and J by 0 bases, with 6 bases left in between. The CDR3 here is CASSPRLTNTGELFF. DNA for the CDR3: TGTGCCAGCTCACCACGGCTGACGAACACCGGGGAGCTGTTTTTT.

This chain joins TRBV18 and TRBJ2-7; weak D call: TRBD1 (6 bases). The germline V gene encodes CDR1 KGHSH and CDR2 LQKENI. This CDR3 has 12 residues. Trimming took off 4 bases at V and 4 bases at J, with 8 bases between the two ends. The CDR3: CASSQGQYEQYF. DNA of the CDR3: TGTGCCAGCTCACAGGGACAATACGAGCAGTACTTC.

This clone was seen once. The chain is built from TRBV4-2 and TRBJ2-5, with 8 nucleotides matching TRBD2. The CDR3 sequence is 17 residues long. J lost 5 bases, V lost 1 base, and 12 bases had no gene match. The germline CDR1 and CDR2 sequences are LGHNA and YNFKEQ. CDR3: CASSQGRMGASGETQYF. The CDR3 nucleotides read TGTGCCAGCAGCCAAGGACGGATGGGGGCTAGCGGGGAGACCCAGTACTTC.

The table lists this clone with a count of one. The CDR3: CAISESSPGLGKSYEQYF. The CDR3 nucleotides read TGTGCCATCAGTGAGTCAAGTCCTGGTTTGGGCAAATCCTACGAGCAGTACTTC. The chain has TRBV10-3 and TRBJ2-7; D ambiguous. Trimming stripped 0 bases from V and 1 base from J, with 19 bases between. Germline V gene lookup returns CDR1 ENHRY and CDR2 SYGVKD. The CDR3 has 18 amino acids.

V and J are TRBV30 and TRBJ1-5; no definite D call. V lost 6 bases and J lost 1, with 10 bases in between. Germline V CDR1 and CDR2: GTSNPN, SVGIG (reference sequence). This CDR3 has 13 residues. The CDR3 sequence is CACSMGSNQPQHF. The CDR3 coding sequence is TGTGCCTGTTCAATGGGCAGCAATCAGCCCCAGCATTTT.

The genes are TRBV5-4 and TRBJ2-3; maybe TRBD2 (5 bases). CDR1 SGHNT and CDR2 YYREEE come from the germline V gene (reference sequence). The CDR3 sequence is 14 residues long. V was pared by 1 base and J by 5 bases, with 11 bases between. CDR3 sequence: CASSLTLAQDTQYF. The CDR3 coding sequence is TGTGCCAGCAGCTTGACGCTAGCACAAGATACGCAGTATTTT. Complete variable domain (other parts from reference TRBV5-4 and TRBJ2-3): ETGVTQSPTHLIKTRGQQVTLRCSSQSGHNTVSWYQQALGQGPQFIFQYYREEENGRGNFPPRFSGLQFPNYSSELNVNALELDDSALYLCASSLTLAQDTQYFGPGTRLTVL.

The chain links TRBV9 to TRBJ1-4, with D possibly matching TRBD1 (6 bases). The CDR3 sequence is 15 residues long. Per the germline V gene, CDR1 is SGDLS and CDR2 is YYNGEE. V was clipped by 3 bases and J by 7 bases, with 16 bases between them. DNA of the CDR3: TGTGCCAGCAGCGGGACCGGGACAACCGCTGAAAAACTGTTTTTT. It encodes CASSGTGTTAEKLFF. Full variable domain (missing parts from reference TRBV9 and TRBJ1-4): DSGVTQTPKHLITATGQRVTLRCSPRSGDLSVYWYQQSLDQGLQFLIQYYNGEERAKGNILERFSAQQFPDLHSELNLSSLELGDSALYFCASSGTGTTAEKLFFGSGTQLSVL.

The chain recombines TRBV13 with TRBJ2-3; maybe TRBD2 (6 bases). Germline V CDR1 and CDR2: PRHDT, FYEKMQ (reference sequence). Trimming removed 2 bases from V and 0 bases from J, with 15 bases in between. The CDR3 runs 17 residues. As DNA, the CDR3 is TGTGCCAGCAGCTTATCTCCTGCGGGACTCAGCACAGATACGCAGTATTTT. This gives the protein CASSLSPAGLSTDTQYF.

This clone was picked up many times. The gene calls are TRBV5-1 and TRBJ2-1; weak D call: TRBD1 (6 bases). This CDR3 has 16 residues. V shed 3 bases and J shed 4 bases, with 17 bases lying between them. Germline-derived CDR1 and CDR2 are SGHRS and YFSETQ. The CDR3 here is CASSSEPGQFYNEQFF. For the CDR3, the DNA is TGCGCCAGCAGCTCGGAACCGGGACAATTTTACAATGAGCAGTTCTTC.

The chain has TRBV25-1 and TRBJ1-2; TRBD1 matches at 7 bases. V was pared by 6 bases and J by 8 bases, with 9 bases of the junction left unmatched. Per germline, CDR1 MGHDK and CDR2 SYGVNS. The length of the CDR3 is 13 residues. The CDR3 nucleotides are TGTGCCAGCAGCCGGGACAGCGCGTCAGGCTACACCTTC. Translated, it gives CASSRDSASGYTF.

The table lists this clone with many counts. The chain recombines TRBV6-4 with TRBJ2-2; D possibly matches TRBD1 or TRBD2 (6 bases each). The CDR3 totals 17 residues. Trimming shortened V by 5 bases and J by 2 bases, and 18 bases separated the two germline ends. Germline CDR1 MRHNA, CDR2 SNTAGT. The CDR3 nucleotides are TGTGCCAGCAGTCCGCAGGGGAACGGGGGAAACACCGGGGAGCTGTTTTTT. Protein: CASSPQGNGGNTGELFF.

This rearrangement joins TRBV18 to TRBJ2-2; maybe TRBD2 (6 bases). Germline V gene lookup returns CDR1 KGHSH and CDR2 LQKENI. The CDR3 contains 15 residues. Trimming removed 5 bases at V and 2 bases at J, with 12 bases between. The CDR3 region is CASSSGLPNTGELFF. The CDR3 DNA follows: TGTGCCAGCTCATCAGGACTACCCAACACCGGGGAGCTGTTTTTT.

The chain recombines TRBV6-5 with TRBJ2-7, with a weak D call TRBD2 (5 bases). CDR3 length: 14 residues. Trimming shortened V by 0 bases and J by 2 bases, and 8 bases separated the two germline ends. Germline CDR1 is MNHEY and CDR2 is SVGAGI. The CDR3 DNA sequence: TGTGCCAGCAGTTACTCTCCCGGGACCTACGAGCAGTACTTC. This codes for CASSYSPGTYEQYF.

The chain carries TRBV11-2 and TRBJ2-7; no clear D. V lost 3 bases to trimming and J lost 3 bases, with 9 bases between them. In germline, CDR1 is SGHAT, CDR2 FQNNGV. The CDR3 has 13 amino acids. CDR3 sequence reads: CASSLAWGYEQYF. CDR3 DNA sequence: TGTGCCAGCAGCTTGGCTTGGGGCTACGAGCAGTACTTC.

The V call is TRBV5-1, the J call TRBJ2-3, with D maybe TRBD2 (6 bases). Germline CDR1 and CDR2: SGHRS and YFSETQ. With 5 bases removed from V and 2 bases from J, the gap between germline ends came to 12 bases. The CDR3 extends over 14 amino acids. For the CDR3, the DNA is TGCGCCAGCAGACTAGCTTCAATCACAGATACGCAGTATTTT. Protein product: CASRLASITDTQYF.

This chain links TRBV28 with TRBJ1-1; TRBD1 might be the D (6 bases). The V end was cut by 2 bases, the J end by 10 bases, with 14 bases between. The CDR3 spans 13 residues. CDR1 and CDR2 (germline): MDHEN, SYDVKM. CDR3 amino acids: CASSLGGARSAFF. The CDR3 bases are TGTGCCAGCAGTTTAGGGGGCGCGAGGTCAGCTTTCTTT. Together with reference TRBV28 and TRBJ1-1, the CDR3 gives the full variable domain: DVKVTQSSRYLVKRTGEKVFLECVQDMDHENMFWYRQDPGLGLRLIYFSYDVKMKEKGDIPEGYSVSREKKERFSLILESASTNQTSMYLCASSLGGARSAFFGQGTRLTVV.

V is TRBV7-9 and J is TRBJ2-1; D call uncertain. Germline CDR1 reads SEHNR; CDR2 reads FQNEAQ (reference sequence). Between the trimmed V and J ends, which lost 3 bases and 7 bases, there was a span of 10 bases. The CDR3 runs to 13 residues. DNA of the CDR3: TGTGCCAGCAGCTTCTGGGGTGGGAATGAGCAGTTCTTC. This encodes CASSFWGGNEQFF.